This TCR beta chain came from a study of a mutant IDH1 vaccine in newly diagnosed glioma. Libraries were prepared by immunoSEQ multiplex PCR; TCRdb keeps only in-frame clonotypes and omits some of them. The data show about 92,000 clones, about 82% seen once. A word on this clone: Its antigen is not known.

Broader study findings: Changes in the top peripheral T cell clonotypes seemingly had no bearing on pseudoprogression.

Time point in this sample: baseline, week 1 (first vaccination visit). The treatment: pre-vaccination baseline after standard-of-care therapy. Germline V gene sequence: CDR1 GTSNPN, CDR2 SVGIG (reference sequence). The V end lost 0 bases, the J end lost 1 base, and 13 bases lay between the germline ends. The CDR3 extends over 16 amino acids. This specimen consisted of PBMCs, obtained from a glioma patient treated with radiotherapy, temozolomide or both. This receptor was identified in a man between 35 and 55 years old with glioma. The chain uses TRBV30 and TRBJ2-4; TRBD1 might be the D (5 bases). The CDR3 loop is CAWSVIGVSAKNIQYF. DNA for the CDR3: TGTGCCTGGAGTGTAATAGGGGTTTCGGCCAAAAACATTCAGTACTTC.